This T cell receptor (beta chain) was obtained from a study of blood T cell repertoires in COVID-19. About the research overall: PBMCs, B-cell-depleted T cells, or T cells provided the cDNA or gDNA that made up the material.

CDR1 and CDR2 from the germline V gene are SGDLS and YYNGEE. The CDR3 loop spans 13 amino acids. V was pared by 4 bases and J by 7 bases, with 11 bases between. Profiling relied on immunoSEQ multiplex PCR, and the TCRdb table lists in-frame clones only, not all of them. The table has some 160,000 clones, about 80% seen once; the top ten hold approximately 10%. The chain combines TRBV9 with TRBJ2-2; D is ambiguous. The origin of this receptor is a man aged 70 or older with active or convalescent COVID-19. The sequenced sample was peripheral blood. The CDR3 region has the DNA TGTGCCAGCAGCACCTACGTAGTCGGGGAGCTGTTTTTT. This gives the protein CASSTYVVGELFF.